The 24 T cell receptor beta chains below come from one sample, sequenced in a study of shared clonotypes between healthy human individuals. The method was immunoSEQ multiplex PCR; TCRdb's version includes in-frame clones alone and lacks a portion of them. The sample records about 490,000 clones, about 80% being singletons. Input material: PBMCs. Every receptor here comes from a woman between 40 and 55 years old in good health. Some clones in this sample may be carry-over from other donors' samples.

The chain uses TRBV18 and TRBJ2-5; 9 bases agree with TRBD2. This CDR3 region has 17 residues. The ends lost 3 bases at V and 4 bases at J; junction bases unmatched: 12. Germline V lookup: CDR1 KGHSH, CDR2 LQKENI. CDR3 sequence (DNA): TGTGCCAGCTCACCCATCTCTCTTAGCGGGAGCGGAGAGACCCAGTACTTC. Its protein product is CASSPISLSGSGETQYF.

The chain is built from TRBV29-1 and TRBJ2-7; 13 bases line up with TRBD2. The length of the CDR3 is 16 residues. V gave up 1 base and J gave up 3 bases; unmatched junction bases: 6. Germline V gives CDR1 SQVTM, CDR2 ANQGSEA. CDR3 in amino acids: CSVEAFRLAGGYEQYF. The DNA for the CDR3 is TGCAGCGTTGAAGCATTTCGACTAGCGGGAGGCTACGAGCAGTACTTC.

V and J are TRBV5-1 and TRBJ2-1, with D perhaps TRBD1 (6 bases). There are 15 residues in the CDR3. Deletions cut 3 bases from V and 9 bases from J, with 19 bases between. CDR1 SGHRS and CDR2 YFSETQ come from the germline V gene. The CDR3 loop reads CASSSLTGSDGEQFF. CDR3 in DNA: TGCGCCAGCAGCTCCCTGACAGGCTCCGATGGTGAGCAGTTCTTC. Using reference TRBV5-1 and TRBJ2-1 for the parts outside the CDR3, the full variable domain is KAGVTQTPRYLIKTRGQQVTLSCSPISGHRSVSWYQQTPGQGLQFLFEYFSETQRNKGNFPGRFSGRQFSNSRSEMNVSTLELGDSALYLCASSSLTGSDGEQFFGPGTRLTVL.

The V gene is TRBV5-1, the J gene TRBJ2-7, with TRBD1 matching 8 bases. The CDR3 sequence is 14 residues long. Looked up from germline, CDR1 is SGHRS and CDR2 is YFSETQ. V was clipped by 4 bases and J by 5 bases; unmatched bases: 8. CDR3: CASSRGTGGDEQYF. The CDR3 coding sequence is TGCGCCAGCAGCCGGGGTACAGGGGGAGACGAGCAGTACTTC.

J is TRBJ1-4 and V is TRBV9, with 11 bases that match TRBD1. J lost 7 bases, V lost 3 bases, and 8 bases had no gene match. The CDR3 has 16 residues. Germline values: CDR1 SGDLS, CDR2 YYNGEE. The CDR3 nucleotides read TGTGCCAGCAGCGGCGGGACAGGGGGGTATGGTGAAAAACTGTTTTTT. Translating gives CASSGGTGGYGEKLFF.

The chain links TRBV7-7 to TRBJ2-5; D might be TRBD2 (6 bases). Germline values: CDR1 SSHAT, CDR2 FNYEAQ (reference sequence). The CDR3 loop spans 16 amino acids. V lost 1 base and J lost 5, with 17 bases in between. CDR3 sequence reads: CASSLGHGAGRETQYF. Here the CDR3 DNA reads TGTGCCAGCAGCTTAGGACACGGGGCAGGGAGGGAGACCCAGTACTTC.

V and J are TRBV6-5 and TRBJ2-7; 7 nucleotides line up with TRBD1. The CDR3 consists of 13 residues. Trimming at V came to 7 bases and at J to 3 bases, leaving 6 bases not matched to a gene. Germline CDR1 MNHEY, CDR2 SVGAGI. The CDR3 spells CASKDRDRYEQYF. CDR3 nucleotides: TGTGCCAGCAAAGACAGGGACCGCTACGAGCAGTACTTC.

The CDR3 coding sequence is TGCGCCAGCAGCATACAGGGGGCGATTAATGAAAAACTGTTTTTT. It is translated as CASSIQGAINEKLFF. The V and J genes are TRBV5-1 and TRBJ1-4, with 9 nucleotides matching TRBD1. V lost 4 bases to trimming and J lost 4 bases; unmatched junction nucleotides: 5. This CDR3 contains 15 residues. Per germline, CDR1 SGHRS and CDR2 YFSETQ.

The gene calls are TRBV6-5 and TRBJ2-7, with D unresolved. The CDR3 runs to 14 residues. V was shortened by 5 bases and J by 3 bases, with 14 bases between the two germline ends. Germline V lookup: CDR1 MNHEY, CDR2 SVGAGI. Here the CDR3 DNA reads TGTGCCAGCAGTCGACAAGGTCTCGGCTACGAGCAGTACTTC. Encoded protein: CASSRQGLGYEQYF.

The chain has TRBV2 and TRBJ1-1, with a tentative D call TRBD1 (5 bases). Germline V gene data show CDR1 as SNHLY and CDR2 as FYNNEI. The CDR3 covers 13 residues. Between the trimmed V and J ends, which lost 7 bases and 5 bases, there was a span of 14 bases. The CDR3 coding sequence is TGTGCCAGCATTCCTTTGGGACTTACTGAAGCTTTCTTT. Amino acid sequence: CASIPLGLTEAFF.

This clone has more than one count but fewer than ten. The chain is built from TRBV7-6 and TRBJ1-5, with a weak D call TRBD1 (6 bases). The length of the CDR3 is 14 residues. Germline-derived CDR1 and CDR2 are SGHVS and FNYEAQ. The V end was cut by 5 bases, the J end by 2 bases, with 10 bases between. This CDR3 is CASSRTVGNQPQHF. CDR3 in DNA: TGTGCCAGCAGCCGGACAGTAGGCAATCAGCCCCAGCATTTT.

The rearrangement uses TRBV5-1 and TRBJ1-1; weak D call: TRBD1 (6 bases). This CDR3 is built from 18 residues. The V end lost 2 bases, the J end lost 0 bases, and 20 bases lay between the germline ends. Germline V gene sequence: CDR1 SGHRS, CDR2 YFSETQ. CDR3 loop: CASSFTGTIGPMNTEAFF. CDR3 DNA: TGCGCCAGCAGCTTCACCGGGACAATCGGACCCATGAACACTGAAGCTTTCTTT.

The CDR3 protein is CASSPSTSGADTQYF. The CDR3 DNA reads as TGTGCCAGTAGTCCTTCGACCTCCGGGGCAGATACGCAGTATTTT. The chain uses TRBV19 and TRBJ2-3; D may be TRBD2 (5 bases). V lost 5 bases, J lost 4 bases, and 16 bases lay in between. The germline V gene encodes CDR1 LNHDA and CDR2 SQIVND (reference sequence). The CDR3 is 15 residues long.

The rearrangement uses TRBV28 and TRBJ2-5, with D possibly being TRBD2 (5 bases). Germline-derived CDR1 and CDR2 are MDHEN and SYDVKM. Deletions cut 7 bases from V and 4 bases from J, with 16 bases between. There are 14 residues in the CDR3. CDR3 amino acids: CASTVGTRAETQYF. CDR3 bases: TGTGCCAGCACGGTTGGAACGCGGGCAGAGACCCAGTACTTC. The full variable domain, with the rest looked up from reference TRBV28 and TRBJ2-5, is DVKVTQSSRYLVKRTGEKVFLECVQDMDHENMFWYRQDPGLGLRLIYFSYDVKMKEKGDIPEGYSVSREKKERFSLILESASTNQTSMYLCASTVGTRAETQYFGPGTRLLVL.

V and J are TRBV5-1 and TRBJ1-2; D perhaps matches TRBD1 (6 bases). The ends were cut back, 0 bases at V and 3 bases at J, with 12 bases in the middle. Germline V gene lookup returns CDR1 SGHRS and CDR2 YFSETQ. The CDR3 has 15 amino acids. The CDR3 nucleotides are TGCGCCAGCAGCTTGGCCGGGGGGCCTCACTATGGCTACACCTTC. Translated: CASSLAGGPHYGYTF.

The chain joins TRBV7-3 to TRBJ2-1; 8 bases agree with TRBD1. The ends lost 4 bases at V and 11 bases at J; junction bases unmatched: 7. Germline-derived CDR1 and CDR2 are SGHTA and FQGTGA. The CDR3 sequence is 13 residues long. CDR3 loop: CASSSRQGLKQFF. CDR3 nucleotide sequence: TGTGCCAGCAGCTCCCGACAGGGGCTAAAGCAGTTCTTC. Based on the CDR3 plus reference TRBV7-3 and TRBJ2-1, the full variable domain is GAGVSQTPSNKVTEKGKYVELRCDPISGHTALYWYRQSLGQGPEFLIYFQGTGAADDSGLPNDRFFAVRPEGSVSTLKIQRTERGDSAVYLCASSSRQGLKQFFGPGTRLTVL.

The chain joins TRBV18 to TRBJ2-3, with 7 bases aligning to TRBD1. CDR3 length equals 16 residues. Unmatched junction bases numbered 7, after V lost 3 bases and J lost 1 base. CDR1 and CDR2 (germline): KGHSH, LQKENI. The chain's CDR3 is CASSPRGPRGTDTQYF. DNA of the CDR3: TGTGCCAGCTCACCTAGGGGGCCTAGGGGCACAGATACGCAGTATTTT.

The chain employs TRBV28 and TRBJ2-7, with TRBD1 as a possible D gene (6 bases). The CDR3 covers 12 residues. The germline V gene encodes CDR1 MDHEN and CDR2 SYDVKM. The germline V and J ends were trimmed by 10 bases and 4 bases, with 14 bases remaining between them. This chain's CDR3 is CAIQGGNYEQYF. In nucleotides, the CDR3 is TGTGCCATACAGGGTGGGAATTACGAGCAGTACTTC.

The genes are TRBV19 and TRBJ1-5, with 8 bases lining up with TRBD1. The V gene's germline CDR1 is LNHDA and CDR2 SQIVND (reference sequence). V lost 11 bases, J lost 3 bases, and 9 bases stayed unmatched. The CDR3 has 14 residues. In nucleotides, the CDR3 is TGTGCCGCCGAGGCAGGGGGCTACAATCAGCCCCAGCATTTT. This translates into CAAEAGGYNQPQHF.

The chain couples TRBV29-1 to TRBJ1-4; D may be TRBD1 (5 bases). The V gene lost 0 bases and the J gene lost 7 bases, with 12 bases spanning the gap. This CDR3 contains 14 residues. Germline lookup yields CDR1 SQVTM and CDR2 ANQGSEA. The CDR3 loop is CSVEDWGGSEKLFF. The CDR3 DNA follows: TGCAGCGTTGAAGATTGGGGGGGAAGTGAAAAACTGTTTTTT.

This rearrangement joins TRBV28 to TRBJ1-2, with D maybe TRBD1 (6 bases). The V gene lost 7 bases and the J gene lost 1 base, with 13 bases spanning the gap. This CDR3 has 14 amino acids. CDR1 is MDHEN, CDR2 SYDVKM, per germline. The DNA of the CDR3 is TGTGCCAGCACCGTCGGACAGAATAACTATGGCTACACCTTC. This translates into CASTVGQNNYGYTF.

In this sample, this clone turned up once. The CDR3, as DNA: TGTGCCAGCAGCGTAGGCCCCGGGGGTGGAGCGAACACCGGGGAGCTGTTTTTT. Protein: CASSVGPGGGANTGELFF. The chain carries TRBV9 and TRBJ2-2, with TRBD2 as a possible D gene (6 bases). Germline values: CDR1 SGDLS, CDR2 YYNGEE. CDR3 size: 18 residues. The V gene lost 0 bases and the J gene lost 0 bases, with 15 bases spanning the gap.

This clone was counted a single time. The V call is TRBV5-6, the J call TRBJ1-2; TRBD1 might be the D (5 bases). The germline V and J ends were trimmed by 0 bases and 4 bases, with 10 bases remaining between them. Germline V gene data show CDR1 as SGHDT and CDR2 as YYEEEE. This CDR3 contains 14 residues. The DNA for the CDR3 is TGTGCCAGCAGCTTGGGGGGCGCGGGCTATGGCTACACCTTC. It encodes CASSLGGAGYGYTF.

This chain connects TRBV20-1 to TRBJ2-1; D gene unclear. The CDR3 has 11 amino acids. V lost 1 base, J lost 10 bases, and 8 bases lay in between. Germline V gene lookup returns CDR1 DFQATT and CDR2 SNEGSKA (reference sequence). As DNA, the CDR3 is TGCAGTGCTAGAGGACGTCGAGAGCAGTTCTTC. It codes for CSARGRREQFF.